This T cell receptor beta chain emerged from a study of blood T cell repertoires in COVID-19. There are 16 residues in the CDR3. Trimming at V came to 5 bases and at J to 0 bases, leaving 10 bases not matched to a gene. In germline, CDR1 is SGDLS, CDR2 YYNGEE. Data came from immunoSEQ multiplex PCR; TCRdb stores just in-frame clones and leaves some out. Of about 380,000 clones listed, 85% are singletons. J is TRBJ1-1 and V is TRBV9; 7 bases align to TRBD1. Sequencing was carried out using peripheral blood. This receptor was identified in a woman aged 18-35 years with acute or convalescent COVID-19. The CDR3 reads CASSWQETGMNTEAFF. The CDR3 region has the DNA TGTGCCAGCAGTTGGCAGGAGACAGGGATGAACACTGAAGCTTTCTTT.